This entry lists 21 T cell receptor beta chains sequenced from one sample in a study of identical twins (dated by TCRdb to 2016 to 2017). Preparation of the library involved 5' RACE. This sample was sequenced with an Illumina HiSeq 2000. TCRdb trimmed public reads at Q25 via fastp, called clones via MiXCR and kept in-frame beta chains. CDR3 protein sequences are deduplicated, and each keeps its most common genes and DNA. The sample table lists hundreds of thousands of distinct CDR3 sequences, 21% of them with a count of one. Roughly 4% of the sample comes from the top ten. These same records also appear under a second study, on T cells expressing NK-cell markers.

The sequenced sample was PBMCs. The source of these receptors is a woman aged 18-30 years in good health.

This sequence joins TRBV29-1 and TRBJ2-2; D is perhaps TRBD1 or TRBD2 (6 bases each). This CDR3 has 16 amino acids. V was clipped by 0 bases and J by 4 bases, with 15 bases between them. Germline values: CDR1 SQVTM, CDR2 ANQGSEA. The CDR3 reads CSVEEFGRGGTGELFF. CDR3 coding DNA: TGCAGCGTTGAAGAGTTCGGCAGGGGAGGCACCGGGGAGCTGTTTTTT.

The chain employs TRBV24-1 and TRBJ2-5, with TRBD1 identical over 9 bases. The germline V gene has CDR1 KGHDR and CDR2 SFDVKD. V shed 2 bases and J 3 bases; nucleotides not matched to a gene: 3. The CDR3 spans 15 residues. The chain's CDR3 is CATSDSGQGKETQYF. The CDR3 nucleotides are TGTGCCACCAGTGATTCGGGACAGGGTAAAGAGACCCAGTACTTC.

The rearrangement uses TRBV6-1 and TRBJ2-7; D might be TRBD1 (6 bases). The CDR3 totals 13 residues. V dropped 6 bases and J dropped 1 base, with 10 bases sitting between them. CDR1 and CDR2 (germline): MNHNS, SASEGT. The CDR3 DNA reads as TGTGCCAGCAGGGACAGACAGTCCTACGAGCAGTACTTC. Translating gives CASRDRQSYEQYF.

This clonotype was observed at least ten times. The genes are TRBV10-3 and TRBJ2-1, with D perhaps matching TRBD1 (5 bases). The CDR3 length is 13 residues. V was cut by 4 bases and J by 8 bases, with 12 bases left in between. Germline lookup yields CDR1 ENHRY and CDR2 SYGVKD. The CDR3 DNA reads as TGTGCCATCAGTGGCCAGCTAGGGGATGAGCAGTTCTTC. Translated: CAISGQLGDEQFF.

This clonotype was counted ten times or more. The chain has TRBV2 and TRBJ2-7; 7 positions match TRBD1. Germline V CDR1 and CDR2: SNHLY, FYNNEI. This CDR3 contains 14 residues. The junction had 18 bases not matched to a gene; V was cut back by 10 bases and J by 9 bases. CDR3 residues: CATDPGQLVRVQYF. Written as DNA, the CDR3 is TGTGCCACCGACCCGGGACAGTTGGTAAGAGTGCAGTACTTC.

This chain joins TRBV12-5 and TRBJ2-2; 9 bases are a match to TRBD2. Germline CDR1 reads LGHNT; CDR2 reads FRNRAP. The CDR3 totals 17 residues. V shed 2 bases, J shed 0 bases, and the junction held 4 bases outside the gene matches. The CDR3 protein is CASGLRTSASNTGELFF. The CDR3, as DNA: TGTGCTAGTGGTTTGCGGACTAGCGCGTCGAACACCGGGGAGCTGTTTTTT.

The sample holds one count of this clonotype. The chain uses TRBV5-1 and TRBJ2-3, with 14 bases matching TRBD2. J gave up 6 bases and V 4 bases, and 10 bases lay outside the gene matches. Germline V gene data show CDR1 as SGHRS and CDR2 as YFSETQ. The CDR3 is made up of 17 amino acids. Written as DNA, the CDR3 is TGCGCCAGCAGCAAGGGGACTAGCGGGGGCCGGAGGGATACGCAGTATTTT. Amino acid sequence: CASSKGTSGGRRDTQYF.

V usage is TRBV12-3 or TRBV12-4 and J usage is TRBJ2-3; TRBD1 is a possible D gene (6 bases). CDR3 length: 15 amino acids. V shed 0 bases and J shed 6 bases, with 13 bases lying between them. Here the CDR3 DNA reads TGTGCCAGCAGTTTAGCACAGACCACAGGGGATACGCAGTATTTT. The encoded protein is CASSLAQTTGDTQYF.

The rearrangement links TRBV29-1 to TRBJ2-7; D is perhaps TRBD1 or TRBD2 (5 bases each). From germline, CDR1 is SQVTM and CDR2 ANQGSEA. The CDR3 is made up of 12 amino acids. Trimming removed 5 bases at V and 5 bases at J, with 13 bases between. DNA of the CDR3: TGCAGCGTTTCGGTCAGGGACGACGAGCAGTACTTC. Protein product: CSVSVRDDEQYF.

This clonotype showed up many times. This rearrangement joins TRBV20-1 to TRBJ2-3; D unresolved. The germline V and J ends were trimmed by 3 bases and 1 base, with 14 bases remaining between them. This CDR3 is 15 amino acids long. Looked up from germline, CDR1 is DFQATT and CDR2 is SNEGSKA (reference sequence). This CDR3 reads CSASPNLPGTDTQYF. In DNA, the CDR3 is TGCAGTGCTAGCCCGAACTTACCAGGCACAGATACGCAGTATTTT.

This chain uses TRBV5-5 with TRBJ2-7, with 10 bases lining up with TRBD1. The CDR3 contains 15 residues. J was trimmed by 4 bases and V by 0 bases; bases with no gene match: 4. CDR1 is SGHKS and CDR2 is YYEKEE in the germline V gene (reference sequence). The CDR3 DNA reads TGTGCCAGCAGCTTGGAGGACAGGGGGTCGTACGAGCAGTACTTC. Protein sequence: CASSLEDRGSYEQYF.

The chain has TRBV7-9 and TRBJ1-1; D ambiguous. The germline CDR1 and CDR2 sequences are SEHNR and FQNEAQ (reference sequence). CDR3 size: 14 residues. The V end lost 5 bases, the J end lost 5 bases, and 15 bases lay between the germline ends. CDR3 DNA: TGTGCCAGCAGCCCAAGAGGAGAAGGGACTGAAGCTTTCTTT. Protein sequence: CASSPRGEGTEAFF.

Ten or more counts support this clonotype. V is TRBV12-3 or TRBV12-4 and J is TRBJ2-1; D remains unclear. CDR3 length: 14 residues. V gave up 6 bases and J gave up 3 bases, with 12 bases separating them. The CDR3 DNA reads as TGTGCCAGCAGCCTGGGTGGGGTCTACAATGAGCAGTTCTTC. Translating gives CASSLGGVYNEQFF.

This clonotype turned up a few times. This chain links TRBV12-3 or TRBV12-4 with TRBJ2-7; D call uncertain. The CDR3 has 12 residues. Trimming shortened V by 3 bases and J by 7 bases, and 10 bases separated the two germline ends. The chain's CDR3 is CASSLVGWEQYF. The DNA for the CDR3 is TGTGCCAGCAGTTTGGTTGGATGGGAGCAGTACTTC.

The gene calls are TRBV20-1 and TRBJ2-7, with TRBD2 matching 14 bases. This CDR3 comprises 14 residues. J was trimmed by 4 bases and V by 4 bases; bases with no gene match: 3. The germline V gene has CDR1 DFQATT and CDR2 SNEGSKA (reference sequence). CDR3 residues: CSAMTSGRAYEQYF. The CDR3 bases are TGCAGTGCTATGACTAGCGGGAGGGCATACGAGCAGTACTTC.

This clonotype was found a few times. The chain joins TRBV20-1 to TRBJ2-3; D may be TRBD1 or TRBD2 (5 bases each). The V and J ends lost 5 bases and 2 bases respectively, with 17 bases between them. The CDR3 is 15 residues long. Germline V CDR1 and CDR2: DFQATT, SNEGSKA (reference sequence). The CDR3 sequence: CSAPRPGPPTDTQYF. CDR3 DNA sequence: TGCAGTGCTCCCCGTCCGGGGCCACCCACAGATACGCAGTATTTT.

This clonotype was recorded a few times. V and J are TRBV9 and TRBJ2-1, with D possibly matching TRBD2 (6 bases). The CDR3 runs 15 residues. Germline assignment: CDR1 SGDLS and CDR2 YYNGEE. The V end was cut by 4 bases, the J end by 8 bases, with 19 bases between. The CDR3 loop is CASSLRPSGSDEQFF. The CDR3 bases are TGTGCCAGCAGCCTCCGCCCCTCCGGGAGTGATGAGCAGTTCTTC.

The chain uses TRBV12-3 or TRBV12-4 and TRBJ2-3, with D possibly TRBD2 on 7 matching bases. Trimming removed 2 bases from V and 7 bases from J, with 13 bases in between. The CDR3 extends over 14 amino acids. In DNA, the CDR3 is TGTGCCAGCAGTTTATGGGGGGGCCAGAATACGCAGTATTTT. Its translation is CASSLWGGQNTQYF.

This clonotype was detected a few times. CDR3 coding DNA: TGTGCCAGCAGTTTGGGCGACCTATTAGGAACTGAAGCTTTCTTT. As protein: CASSLGDLLGTEAFF. This chain links TRBV12-3 or TRBV12-4 with TRBJ1-1; no reliable D call. The CDR3 loop spans 15 amino acids. V lost 3 bases and J lost 5, with 16 bases in between.

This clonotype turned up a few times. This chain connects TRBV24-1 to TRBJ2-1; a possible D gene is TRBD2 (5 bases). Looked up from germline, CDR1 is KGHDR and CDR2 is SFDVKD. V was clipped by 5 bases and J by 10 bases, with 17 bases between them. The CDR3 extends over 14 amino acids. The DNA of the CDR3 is TGTGCCACCAGTGGCTCGGCCCTTCGGGGAGAGCAGTTCTTC. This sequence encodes CATSGSALRGEQFF.

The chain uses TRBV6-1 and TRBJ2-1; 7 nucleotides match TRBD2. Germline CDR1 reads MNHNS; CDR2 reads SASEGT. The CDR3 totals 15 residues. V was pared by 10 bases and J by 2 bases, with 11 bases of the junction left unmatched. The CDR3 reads CATKGGRGAYNEQFF. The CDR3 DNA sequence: TGTGCCACCAAGGGAGGGAGAGGCGCCTACAATGAGCAGTTCTTC.